The 20 T cell receptor beta chains given below trace back to one sample, sequenced in a study of blood T cell repertoires in COVID-19. Clones were read by immunoSEQ multiplex PCR, and TCRdb kept only the in-frame ones, dropping some. Among about 250,000 clones listed, about 88% were seen once. The sequencing input was PBMCs or T cells enriched from blood (not recorded which). These receptors all come from a woman in her 50s who had recovered from COVID-19.

CDR3 residues: CASSAASDGTDDYGYTF. The CDR3 DNA sequence: TGCGCCAGCAGCGCGGCCTCGGACGGGACAGATGATTATGGCTACACCTTC. This chain connects TRBV4-3 to TRBJ1-2; 7 bases line up with TRBD1. The junction had 17 bases not matched to a gene; V was cut back by 5 bases and J by 5 bases. The CDR3 has 17 amino acids. Germline CDR1 LGHNA, CDR2 YSLEER.

The rearrangement joins TRBV5-4 to TRBJ1-4, with 10 bases that match TRBD1. The length of the CDR3 is 15 residues. In germline, CDR1 is SGHNT, CDR2 YYREEE (reference sequence). V gave up 4 bases and J gave up 4 bases; unmatched junction bases: 4. CDR3 sequence reads: CASSRRTGGNEKLFF. DNA for the CDR3: TGTGCCAGCAGCAGAAGGACAGGGGGTAATGAAAAACTGTTTTTT.

Note on this clone: This CDR3 is also generated by other DNA sequences in the sample. The chain combines TRBV7-3 with TRBJ1-1; the D gene is possibly TRBD1 (5 bases). CDR3 length: 13 amino acids. V was clipped by 5 bases and J by 2 bases, with 9 bases between them. The germline V gene encodes CDR1 SGHTA and CDR2 FQGTGA. DNA for the CDR3: TGTGCCAGCAGCAGACAGAGAAACACTGAAGCTTTCTTT. Translated: CASSRQRNTEAFF.

V usage is TRBV28 and J usage is TRBJ1-5; D might be TRBD1 (5 bases). The CDR3 is 14 amino acids. Germline assignment: CDR1 MDHEN and CDR2 SYDVKM. V gave up 7 bases and J gave up 7 bases, with 17 bases separating them. The CDR3 reads CASTPWGSEQPQHF. The CDR3 DNA sequence: TGTGCCAGCACCCCGTGGGGCAGTGAGCAGCCCCAGCATTTT.

The gene calls are TRBV24-1 and TRBJ2-3, with 8 nucleotides matching TRBD2. The CDR3 loop spans 13 amino acids. The junction had 5 bases not matched to a gene; V was cut back by 12 bases and J by 1 base. Germline V CDR1 and CDR2: KGHDR, SFDVKD. The CDR3: CAAGLVGTDTQYF. DNA of the CDR3: TGTGCCGCGGGACTAGTTGGCACAGATACGCAGTATTTT.

The gene calls are TRBV29-1 and TRBJ1-5; tentative D call: TRBD1 (6 bases). Trimming left V 5 bases short and J 1 base short, with 12 bases between. Germline CDR1 SQVTM, CDR2 ANQGSEA. This CDR3 region has 14 residues. CDR3 protein: CSVPAGESNQPQHF. The CDR3 region has the DNA TGCAGCGTTCCGGCAGGGGAGAGCAATCAGCCCCAGCATTTT.

The rearrangement joins TRBV28 to TRBJ1-3; D is uncertain. CDR1 is MDHEN, CDR2 SYDVKM, per germline. V lost 5 bases, J lost 2 bases, and 7 bases lay in between. The CDR3 runs 13 residues. The CDR3, as DNA: TGTGCCAGCAGTAATACAGCTGGAAACACCATATATTTT. Translated: CASSNTAGNTIYF.

This rearrangement joins TRBV5-4 to TRBJ1-4, with TRBD1 as a possible D gene (5 bases). The CDR3 is made up of 14 amino acids. Trimming took 5 bases from V and 7 from J, leaving 15 bases between them. The germline CDR1 and CDR2 sequences are SGHNT and YYREEE (reference sequence). The DNA of the CDR3 is TGTGCCAGCAGTACGACTGGGGCCGGTGAAAAACTGTTTTTT. Translated, it gives CASSTTGAGEKLFF.

This clone was observed a handful of times. The chain uses TRBV5-4 and TRBJ1-2; D is perhaps TRBD1 (5 bases). Germline V gives CDR1 SGHNT, CDR2 YYREEE (reference sequence). Trimming stripped 7 bases from V and 0 bases from J, with 10 bases between. The CDR3 is made up of 13 amino acids. The CDR3 is CASRQLTNYGYTF. The CDR3 region has the DNA TGTGCCAGCCGACAGCTTACTAACTATGGCTACACCTTC. Full variable domain (outside the CDR3, taken from reference TRBV5-4 and TRBJ1-2): ETGVTQSPTHLIKTRGQQVTLRCSSQSGHNTVSWYQQALGQGPQFIFQYYREEENGRGNFPPRFSGLQFPNYSSELNVNALELDDSALYLCASRQLTNYGYTFGSGTRLTVV.

This chain uses TRBV5-1 with TRBJ2-2; 7 bases map to TRBD1. In germline, CDR1 is SGHRS, CDR2 YFSETQ. J gave up 0 bases and V 4 bases, and 9 bases lay outside the gene matches. This CDR3 comprises 17 residues. The CDR3 is CASSDRTGDANTGELFF. DNA for the CDR3: TGCGCCAGCAGCGATCGAACAGGGGACGCGAACACCGGGGAGCTGTTTTTT.

This clone has only one observation. V gene TRBV28 combines with J gene TRBJ1-2; 7 bases are shared with TRBD1. The CDR3 is made up of 16 amino acids. Germline V lookup: CDR1 MDHEN, CDR2 SYDVKM. V dropped 10 bases and J dropped 7; count of bases not matched to a gene: 21. CDR3 amino acids: CAITRSQTGVRSGYTF. The CDR3 coding sequence is TGTGCCATTACCCGCTCGCAAACAGGGGTGCGAAGTGGCTACACCTTC.

The rearrangement joins TRBV28 to TRBJ2-7; 7 nucleotides line up with TRBD1. Looked up from germline, CDR1 is MDHEN and CDR2 is SYDVKM. This CDR3 has 14 residues. V lost 3 bases to trimming and J lost 4 bases; unmatched junction nucleotides: 6. The CDR3 DNA reads TGTGCCAGCAGTTTTCCAGGGGGTACGTACGAGCAGTACTTC. Its protein product is CASSFPGGTYEQYF.

The rearrangement links TRBV29-1 to TRBJ1-1; the match to TRBD1 covers 7 bases. Germline trimming cut 6 bases from V and 0 bases from J; bases unmatched to any gene: 4. From germline, CDR1 is SQVTM and CDR2 ANQGSEA. The CDR3 sequence is 13 residues long. CDR3 in DNA: TGCAGCGTCACAGGGGCCTTGAACACTGAAGCTTTCTTT. Protein: CSVTGALNTEAFF.

This chain links TRBV6-2 or TRBV6-3 with TRBJ1-6; possible D gene TRBD1, 5 bases. The CDR3 is 13 amino acids. Germline assignment: CDR1 MNHEY and CDR2 SVGEGT. V dropped 5 bases and J dropped 5 bases, with 7 bases sitting between them. This chain's CDR3 is CASSRGNNSPLHF. CDR3 DNA sequence: TGTGCCAGCAGTCGGGGGAATAATTCACCCCTCCACTTT.

This clone was seen more than once but under ten times. The V gene is TRBV3-1 (or the pseudogene TRBV3-2), the J gene TRBJ2-5, with D perhaps matching TRBD2 (6 bases). The CDR3 is 12 residues long. CDR1 LGHDT and CDR2 YNNKEL come from the germline V gene (reference sequence). Trimming took off 8 bases at V and 5 bases at J, with 12 bases between the two ends. The CDR3 loop reads CASRDSRETQYF. In DNA form, the CDR3 reads TGTGCCAGCCGGGACTCGCGGGAGACCCAGTACTTC.

The V call is TRBV5-4, the J call TRBJ2-1, with D possibly TRBD2 on 5 matching bases. This CDR3 region has 14 residues. CDR1 is SGHNT, CDR2 YYREEE, per germline (reference sequence). Trimming left V 5 bases short and J 8 bases short, with 17 bases between. The CDR3 DNA reads as TGTGCCAGCAGTTCCCCGTCGGGGAGCGATGAGCAGTTCTTC. Residues: CASSSPSGSDEQFF.

This chain connects TRBV27 to TRBJ1-6, with a weak D call TRBD1 (5 bases). The CDR3 length is 16 residues. With 0 bases removed from V and 6 bases from J, the gap between germline ends came to 12 bases. From germline, CDR1 is MNHEY and CDR2 SMNVEV (reference sequence). The CDR3 spells CASSLSGEDPNSPLHF. CDR3 in DNA: TGTGCCAGCAGTTTATCAGGGGAAGACCCTAATTCACCCCTCCACTTT.

This clone was seen a single time. V and J are TRBV27 and TRBJ1-3; 7 bases match TRBD1. The CDR3 length is 15 residues. Germline V gene sequence: CDR1 MNHEY, CDR2 SMNVEV (reference sequence). V shed 3 bases and J 4 bases; nucleotides not matched to a gene: 6. The CDR3 loop reads CASSFRQGLGNTIYF. The CDR3 region has the DNA TGTGCCAGCAGTTTCCGACAGGGTTTAGGAAACACCATATATTTT.

The sample holds one count of this clone. V and J are TRBV29-1 and TRBJ1-3; no reliable D call. Deletions cut 7 bases from V and 1 base from J, with 5 bases between. The CDR3 runs 11 residues. Germline V gene lookup returns CDR1 SQVTM and CDR2 ANQGSEA. The CDR3 loop is CSGTSGNTIYF. The CDR3 DNA is TGCAGCGGGACTTCTGGAAACACCATATATTTT.

Here the CDR3 DNA reads TGTGCCAGTAGTAGCGGTGGGTTCACTGAAGCTTTCTTT. This gives the protein CASSSGGFTEAFF. V usage is TRBV19 and J usage is TRBJ1-1, with D uncertain. The CDR3 contains 13 residues. The germline CDR1 and CDR2 sequences are LNHDA and SQIVND (reference sequence). With 4 bases removed from V and 4 bases from J, the gap between germline ends came to 10 bases.